This T cell receptor beta chain was sequenced for a study of control samples from healthy donors and cancer patients. This clone has a single count. The table came from immunoSEQ multiplex PCR; TCRdb's copy has only in-frame clones and leaves some out. The sample includes about 160,000 clones, 94% of them seen just once. V was trimmed by 6 bases and J by 6 bases, leaving 20 bases between them. The CDR3 runs to 15 residues. Germline V gene lookup returns CDR1 SEHNR and CDR2 FQNEAQ (reference sequence). The TCR originated in a woman aged 40 to 50 in good health. The sample comprised blood. The chain combines TRBV7-9 with TRBJ2-5; D remains ambiguous. Written as DNA, the CDR3 is TGTGCCAGCAGATCCACCGGGCCCGCCCGACAGACCCAGTACTTC. Protein: CASRSTGPARQTQYF.